This TCR beta chain was retrieved from a study of cytomegalovirus exposure and HLA in healthy donors. Findings and caveats of the study: Approximately 17,000 TCR beta sequences were associated with HLA alleles at 0.05 false discovery rate in a later analysis. In most subjects, TCR beta sequences reportedly gave accurate predictions of HLA-A and HLA-B alleles.

Primers for the PCR totalled 60 Vbeta and 13 Jbeta. Profiling relied on immunoSEQ multiplex PCR, and the TCRdb table lists in-frame clones only, not all of them. This listing includes 45,000 or so clones. A word on this clone: The antigen is not known.

Germline values: CDR1 LNHDA, CDR2 SQIVND (reference sequence). The CDR3 extends over 16 amino acids. The V gene lost 5 bases and the J gene lost 0 bases, with 11 bases spanning the gap. This chain joins TRBV19 and TRBJ2-6; maybe TRBD1 (5 bases). The sequenced material came from PBMCs. The TCR was taken from a male donor in good health and CMV-seronegative. The CDR3, as DNA: TGTGCCAGTAGTGGGCAGGGAAGCTCTGGGGCCAACGTCCTGACTTTC. Its protein is CASSGQGSSGANVLTF. The full variable domain, with the rest looked up from reference TRBV19 and TRBJ2-6, is DGGITQSPKYLFRKEGQNVTLSCEQNLNHDAMYWYRQDPGQGLRLIYYSQIVNDFQKGDIAEGYSVSREKKESFPLTVTSAQKNPTAFYLCASSGQGSSGANVLTFGAGSRLTVL.